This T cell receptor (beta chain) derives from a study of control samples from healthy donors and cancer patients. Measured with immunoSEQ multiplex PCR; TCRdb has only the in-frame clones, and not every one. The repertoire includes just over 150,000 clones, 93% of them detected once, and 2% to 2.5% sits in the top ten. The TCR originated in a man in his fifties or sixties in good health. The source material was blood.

This CDR3 reads CASSQGLAGTTGELFF. CDR3 nucleotide sequence: TGTGCCAGCAGCCAGGGGCTAGCGGGAACCACCGGGGAGCTGTTTTTT. The J gene is TRBJ2-2, the V gene TRBV3-1 (or the pseudogene TRBV3-2); 9 bases are a match to TRBD2. CDR1 LGHDT and CDR2 YNNKEL come from the germline V gene (reference sequence). This CDR3 spans 16 amino acids. The trim removed 3 bases at V and 4 bases at J, leaving 6 bases unmatched.